These T cell receptor beta chains were read from a single sample in a study of blood T cell repertoires in COVID-19. Profiled with immunoSEQ multiplex PCR; TCRdb holds only in-frame clones, not every one. Of some 490,000 clones in the sample, 70% to 90% were seen once. The sequenced sample was peripheral blood. These receptors were collected from a human donor in a cohort sampled during active COVID-19. CDR3s include the opening cysteine and the closing phenylalanine or tryptophan. The order of the fields is clone size, J gene, V gene, D gene, CDR3 DNA, CDR3 protein. D genes are given only for firm matches. Where a row states a size, it is once, few, many or the class of an expanded clone; other rows omit it.

.	TRBJ2-7	TRBV11-2	.	TGTGCCAGCAGCTCAGCCCATTCCGGGACACCCTACGAGCAGTACTTC	CASSSAHSGTPYEQYF
.	TRBJ2-6	TRBV19	.	TGTGCCACCTATTATCACGCTGGCAACGTCCTGACTTTC	CATYYHAGNVLTF
once	TRBJ2-1	TRBV7-3	TRBD2	TGTGCCAGCAGCGTCGGACTAGCGGTCCTCAATGAGCAGTTCTTC	CASSVGLAVLNEQFF
.	TRBJ1-2	TRBV18	TRBD1	TGTGCCAGCTCACCTGGGACAGGGTCCCCCTATGGCTACACCTTC	CASSPGTGSPYGYTF
.	TRBJ2-7	TRBV9	TRBD2	TGTGCCAGCAGCCCAGGGGATGTAGCGGGAGGATCCTCCTACGAGCAGTACTTC	CASSPGDVAGGSSYEQYF
few	TRBJ2-5	TRBV15	.	TGTGCCACCAGCAGAGATGGGGCCGCGGAGACCCAGTACTTC	CATSRDGAAETQYF
once	TRBJ2-3	TRBV28	.	TGTGCCAGCAGCCCAGGGTCAGATACGCAGTATTTT	CASSPGSDTQYF
.	TRBJ2-7	TRBV6-6	.	TGTGCCAGCAGTCGCGGCTTCCCGGGACTGAAACAAGGCGAGCAGTACTTC	CASSRGFPGLKQGEQYF
once	TRBJ1-1	TRBV18	.	TGTGCCAGCTCGACAGGCCGCTCAGAAAACACTGAAGCTTTCTTT	CASSTGRSENTEAFF
once	TRBJ2-1	TRBV10-3	TRBD1	TGTGCCATCAGTGCCATCCCGGGACAGAATTACAATGAGCAGTTCTTC	CAISAIPGQNYNEQFF
.	TRBJ2-7	TRBV7-9	TRBD2	TGTGCCAGCAGCTTAGCGATACAAGCGGGAGACTCGAACGAGCAGTACTTC	CASSLAIQAGDSNEQYF
.	TRBJ1-6	TRBV6-5	TRBD1	TGTGCCAGCAGCCGGTATACAGGGGTGGATTCACCCCTCCACTTT	CASSRYTGVDSPLHF
.	TRBJ2-1	TRBV28	.	TGTGCCAGCAGGAGGGCCAATGAGCAGTTCTTC	CASRRANEQFF
.	TRBJ2-2	TRBV9	.	TGTGCCAGCAGCGTGCAGGGTAACACCGGGGAGCTGTTTTTT	CASSVQGNTGELFF
.	TRBJ2-7	TRBV5-1	TRBD1	TGCGCCAGCAGCTTCGGACAGGGAAGGGGTCCCTATTACGAGCAGTACTTC	CASSFGQGRGPYYEQYF
few	TRBJ1-6	TRBV5-1	TRBD1	TGCGCCAGCAGCGTCTTGGGACAGGGGGCCGATAATTCACCCCTCCACTTT	CASSVLGQGADNSPLHF
.	TRBJ1-2	TRBV5-1	.	TGCGCCAGCAGCTTGGTAGGGGGAGATGGCTACACCTTC	CASSLVGGDGYTF
.	TRBJ1-2	TRBV6-1	TRBD1	TGTGCCAGCAGTGAAAGGACAGGGGGCTATGGCTACACCTTC	CASSERTGGYGYTF
.	TRBJ1-1	TRBV6-5	.	TGTGCCACCACCGTGGGGGGCACTGAAGCTTTCTTT	CATTVGGTEAFF
.	TRBJ1-2	TRBV9	TRBD1	TGTGCCAGCAGCGTAGCCGGGCAGGGGGCCTATGGCTACACCTTC	CASSVAGQGAYGYTF
few	TRBJ2-1	TRBV29-1	TRBD1	TGCAGCGTAGGACAGGCCGACAATGAGCAGTTCTTC	CSVGQADNEQFF
once	TRBJ2-5	TRBV30	TRBD1	TGTGCCTGGAGTCTGACAGGGGGCGCAGGGGAGACCCAGTACTTC	CAWSLTGGAGETQYF
.	TRBJ2-7	TRBV28	.	TGTGCCAGCAGACAGAGACCCTACGAGCAGTACTTC	CASRQRPYEQYF
.	TRBJ2-7	TRBV7-2	TRBD2	TGTGCCAGCAGCTTAGGGGACTATTCATACGAGCAGTACTTC	CASSLGDYSYEQYF
.	TRBJ2-7	TRBV5-6	.	TGTGCCAGCAGCTTGCCGTCCTACGAGCAGTACTTC	CASSLPSYEQYF
once	TRBJ1-3	TRBV5-1	.	TGCGCCAGCAGCTTGCAGGGCGCGGAAAACACCATATATTTT	CASSLQGAENTIYF
.	TRBJ2-5	TRBV19	TRBD2	TGTGCCAGTAAGACACGTGAGGGAGGGCCGGAGACCCAGTACTTC	CASKTREGGPETQYF
.	TRBJ2-7	TRBV5-1	.	TGCGCCAGCGCTTATTTGGGGGGAGACGTGACATACGAGCAGTACTTC	CASAYLGGDVTYEQYF
.	TRBJ1-2	TRBV2	TRBD1	TGTGCCAGCAGTGCTCAAGGACAGGTTAACTATGGCTACACCTTC	CASSAQGQVNYGYTF
once	TRBJ1-1	TRBV6-2/TRBV6-3	.	TGTGCCAGCAGTTACAGCTATGCAGCTTTCTTT	CASSYSYAAFF
.	TRBJ2-3	TRBV25-1	.	TGTGCCAGCAGTGAATTCGGGGGAGTGGTAGATACGCAGTATTTT	CASSEFGGVVDTQYF
.	TRBJ2-2	TRBV27	TRBD1	TGTGCCAGCAGTTACAGGGGCTTAAACACCGGGGAGCTGTTTTTT	CASSYRGLNTGELFF
.	TRBJ2-7	TRBV27	.	TGTGCCAGCAGTTTATCAGGGGCGACAGGTCCCTACGAGCAGTACTTC	CASSLSGATGPYEQYF
.	TRBJ2-7	TRBV7-9	.	TGTGCCAGCAGCTTAAGCATTTATCAGCAGTACTTC	CASSLSIYQQYF
once	TRBJ1-1	TRBV19	.	TGTGCCAGTAGTATGGGTCGGGAACTCATTGTGAACACTGAAGCTTTCTTT	CASSMGRELIVNTEAFF
.	TRBJ1-6	TRBV11-2	TRBD1	TGTGCCAGCAGCACGGGGACAGTCCCACCCCTCCACTTT	CASSTGTVPPLHF
.	TRBJ2-7	TRBV5-5	.	TGTGCCAGCAGCCGAGCTGAGGGAGCCCCCTACGAGCAGTACTTC	CASSRAEGAPYEQYF
.	TRBJ1-3	TRBV6-6	TRBD1	TGTGCCAGCAGTTGGGACAGGGCTGGAAACACCATATATTTT	CASSWDRAGNTIYF
.	TRBJ2-7	TRBV7-2	.	TGTGCCAGCAGCTTAGTCGTTCTCTACGAGCAGTACTTC	CASSLVVLYEQYF
.	TRBJ1-2	TRBV3-1/TRBV3-2	.	TGTGCCAGCAGCCAACAGGGAATCGGAGGCTACACCTTC	CASSQQGIGGYTF
.	TRBJ2-1	TRBV27	TRBD2	TGTGCCAGTTCGGGGGGACTATCAGACTACAATGAGCAGTTCTTC	CASSGGLSDYNEQFF
once	TRBJ1-4	TRBV11-2	TRBD1	TGTGCCAGCAGCTCCTTTCCCGGGACAGGGAAAAATGAAAAACTGTTTTTT	CASSSFPGTGKNEKLFF
once	TRBJ1-2	TRBV18	.	TGTGCCAGCTCACCACCGGCTCACTATGGCTACACCTTC	CASSPPAHYGYTF
.	TRBJ2-5	TRBV5-1	TRBD2	TGCGCCAGCAGCATAACTAGCGGGAGGGCCGGGGAGACCCAGTACTTC	CASSITSGRAGETQYF
.	TRBJ1-2	TRBV4-2	.	TGTGCCAGCAGCCAACCCGGGGTGTCCGCCGAAGGCTACACCTTC	CASSQPGVSAEGYTF
.	TRBJ2-3	TRBV3-1/TRBV3-2	.	TGTGCCAGCAGCCCAGGGGGCACAGATACGCAGTATTTT	CASSPGGTDTQYF
.	TRBJ1-1	TRBV5-1	.	TGCGCCAGCAGCTTCCGGGACGGGGGGATGAACACTGAAGCTTTCTTT	CASSFRDGGMNTEAFF
.	TRBJ2-7	TRBV4-2	TRBD1	TGTGCCAGCAGCCAAGATTGGGACAGCCCCTACGAGCAGTACTTC	CASSQDWDSPYEQYF
.	TRBJ2-3	TRBV7-2	TRBD2	TGTGCCAGCAGCTCCCGTAGGAGGACTAGCGGGACAGATACGCAGTATTTT	CASSSRRRTSGTDTQYF
.	TRBJ2-2	TRBV30	.	TGTGCCTGGACTAGCGAAGTCACCGGGGAGCTGTTTTTT	CAWTSEVTGELFF
once	TRBJ1-1	TRBV29-1	TRBD1	TGCAGCGTTGAAAAAGACAGGGCGTTCACTGAAGCTTTCTTT	CSVEKDRAFTEAFF
.	TRBJ1-2	TRBV28	.	TGTGCCAGCAGTCAACCTCAGGCAAGGAATGGCTACACCTTC	CASSQPQARNGYTF
.	TRBJ1-6	TRBV6-5	.	TGTGCCAGCAGTTTGGGACTTATTAATTCACCCCTCCACTTT	CASSLGLINSPLHF
.	TRBJ2-1	TRBV6-2/TRBV6-3	.	TGTGCCAGCAGCACGACTACCTACAATGAGCAGTTCTTC	CASSTTTYNEQFF